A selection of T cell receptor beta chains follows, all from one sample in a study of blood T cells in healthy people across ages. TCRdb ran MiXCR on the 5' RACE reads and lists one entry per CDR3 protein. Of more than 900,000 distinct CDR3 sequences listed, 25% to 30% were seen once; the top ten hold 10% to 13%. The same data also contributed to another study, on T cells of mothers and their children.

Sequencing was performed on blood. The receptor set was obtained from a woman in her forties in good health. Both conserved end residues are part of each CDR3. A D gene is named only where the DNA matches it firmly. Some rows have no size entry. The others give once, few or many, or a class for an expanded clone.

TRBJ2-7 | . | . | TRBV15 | CATSRDLIKGYPTYEQYF | TGTGCCACCAGCAGAGACCTAATCAAAGGATATCCTACCTACGAGCAGTACTTC
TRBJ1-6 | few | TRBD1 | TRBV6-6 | CASRPGTGHNSPLHF | TGTGCCAGCAGACCCGGGACAGGGCATAATTCACCCCTCCACTTT
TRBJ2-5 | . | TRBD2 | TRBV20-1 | CSANPTSGETQYF | TGCAGTGCCAACCCGACTAGCGGGGAGACCCAGTACTTC
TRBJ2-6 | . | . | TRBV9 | CASSVDPGANVLTF | TGTGCCAGCAGCGTAGATCCTGGGGCCAACGTCCTGACTTTC
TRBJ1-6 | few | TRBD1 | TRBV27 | CASGRTGTSMGNSPLHF | TGTGCCAGCGGACGGACAGGGACCTCGATGGGGAATTCACCCCTCCACTTT
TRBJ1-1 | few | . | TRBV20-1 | CSAHSLGNLNTEAFF | TGCAGTGCCCACTCTTTGGGAAACTTGAACACTGAAGCTTTCTTT
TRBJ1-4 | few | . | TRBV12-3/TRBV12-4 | CASSLRQYEKLFF | TGTGCCAGCAGCCTAAGACAGTATGAAAAACTGTTTTTT
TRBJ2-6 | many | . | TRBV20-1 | CSASPTGANVLTF | TGCAGTGCTAGCCCTACTGGGGCCAACGTCCTGACTTTC
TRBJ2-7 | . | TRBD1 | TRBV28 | CASRSTGTEHYEQYF | TGTGCCAGCAGGTCGACCGGGACAGAGCACTACGAGCAGTACTTC
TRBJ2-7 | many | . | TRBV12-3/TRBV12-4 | CASRRRAGLRGPYEQYF | TGTGCCAGCAGACGCCGCGCGGGACTTCGAGGCCCCTACGAGCAGTACTTC
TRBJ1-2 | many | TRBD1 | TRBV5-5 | CASSLDPSTGGNYGYTF | TGTGCCAGCAGCTTGGACCCTTCGACAGGGGGGAACTATGGCTACACCTTC
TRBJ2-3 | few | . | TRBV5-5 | CASSRQGYSTDTQYF | TGTGCCAGCAGCCGCCAGGGGTATAGCACAGATACGCAGTATTTT
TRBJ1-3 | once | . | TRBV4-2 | CASSPGGPTIYF | TGTGCCAGCAGCCCCGGAGGACCCACCATATATTTT
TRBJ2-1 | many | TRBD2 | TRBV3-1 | CASSQVSGGANEQFF | TGTGCCAGCAGCCAAGTTAGCGGGGGGGCCAATGAGCAGTTCTTC
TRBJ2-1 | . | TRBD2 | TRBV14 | CASSLLAGIGWDEQFF | TGTGCCAGCAGTCTACTAGCGGGAATAGGTTGGGATGAGCAGTTCTTC
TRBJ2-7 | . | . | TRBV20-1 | CSAPSNSYEQYF | TGCAGTGCTCCAAGTAACTCCTACGAGCAGTACTTC
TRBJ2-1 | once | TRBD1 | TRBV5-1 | CAGSARDRGNEQFF | TGCGCCGGCAGCGCCCGGGACAGGGGGAATGAGCAGTTCTTC
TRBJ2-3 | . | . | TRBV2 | CASSEQALLTDTQYF | TGTGCCAGCAGTGAACAGGCTCTCCTTACAGATACGCAGTATTTT
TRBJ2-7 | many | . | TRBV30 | CAWSVSPGTAKAYEQYF | TGTGCCTGGAGTGTTAGCCCCGGGACGGCAAAGGCCTACGAGCAGTACTTC
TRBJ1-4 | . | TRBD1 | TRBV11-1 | CASSKGQDYSTNEKLFF | TGTGCCAGCAGCAAGGGACAGGATTACTCAACTAATGAAAAACTGTTTTTT
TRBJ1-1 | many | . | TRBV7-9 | CASSLAGGKNTEAFF | TGTGCCAGCAGCTTAGCAGGCGGAAAGAACACTGAAGCTTTCTTT
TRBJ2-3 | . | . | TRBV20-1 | CSARAGLATQYF | TGCAGTGCTAGGGCGGGACTTGCAACGCAGTATTTT